A single sample is the source of the 5 T cell receptor beta chains below, sequenced in a study of T cells in Graves' hyperthyroidism and ophthalmopathy. Amplification of TCR beta CDR3 regions was performed using RNA transcripts as template. Researchers ran a first-round RT-PCR on the TCR CDR3 using the HTBI primer set. One entry per CDR3 protein results from TCRdb running MiXCR on the multiplex PCR reads. The table includes around 350,000 distinct CDR3 sequences, over 15% detected once. What was sequenced was blood. Receptors were obtained from a woman in her late teens or twenties with Graves' hyperthyroidism.

Ten or more counts support this clonotype. The V call is TRBV6-2 or TRBV6-3, the J call TRBJ2-4; D may be TRBD1 or TRBD2 (6 bases each). The germline CDR1 and CDR2 sequences are MNHEY and SVGEGT. V lost 2 bases, J lost 8 bases, and 22 bases lay in between. This CDR3 comprises 17 residues. For the CDR3, the DNA is TGTGCCAGCAGTTACAGGTTCAGGGGAGGAGTCAAGGACATTCAGTACTTC. Amino acid sequence: CASSYRFRGGVKDIQYF.

Many counts were recorded for this clonotype. The chain uses TRBV24-1 and TRBJ2-7; D is uncertain. The length of the CDR3 is 14 residues. Germline assignment: CDR1 KGHDR and CDR2 SFDVKD. V lost 0 bases and J 2 bases, leaving 7 bases between the germline ends. The CDR3 region has the DNA TGTGCCACCAGTGATTTGGACCGGCCCTACGAGCAGTACTTC. Its translation: CATSDLDRPYEQYF.

This clonotype was recorded many times. V and J are TRBV24-1 and TRBJ1-1; the D gene is possibly TRBD1 (5 bases). Germline CDR1 reads KGHDR; CDR2 reads SFDVKD. The ends were cut back, 7 bases at V and 1 base at J, with 9 bases in the middle. The CDR3 is made up of 13 amino acids. DNA of the CDR3: TGTGCCACCAGAGGGGTCCCGAACACTGAAGCTTTCTTT. This codes for CATRGVPNTEAFF.

This clonotype appeared many times. V usage is TRBV20-1 and J usage is TRBJ2-7; 9 bases map to TRBD1. V trimming: 6 bases; J trimming: 1 base; junction bases outside the gene matches: 7. CDR1 is DFQATT and CDR2 is SNEGSKA in the germline V gene (reference sequence). The CDR3 consists of 14 residues. This CDR3 is CSARDRAISYEQYF. CDR3 in DNA: TGCAGTGCCAGGGACAGGGCCATTTCCTACGAGCAGTACTTC.

The chain has TRBV29-1 and TRBJ2-7; D is perhaps TRBD2 (5 bases). CDR3 length: 17 amino acids. The germline V gene has CDR1 SQVTM and CDR2 ANQGSEA. The V end lost 4 bases, the J end lost 2 bases, and 24 bases lay between the germline ends. CDR3 amino acids: CSVVRSSANFLTYEQYF. The CDR3 DNA follows: TGCAGCGTTGTTCGAAGTAGCGCGAATTTTCTGACCTACGAGCAGTACTTC.